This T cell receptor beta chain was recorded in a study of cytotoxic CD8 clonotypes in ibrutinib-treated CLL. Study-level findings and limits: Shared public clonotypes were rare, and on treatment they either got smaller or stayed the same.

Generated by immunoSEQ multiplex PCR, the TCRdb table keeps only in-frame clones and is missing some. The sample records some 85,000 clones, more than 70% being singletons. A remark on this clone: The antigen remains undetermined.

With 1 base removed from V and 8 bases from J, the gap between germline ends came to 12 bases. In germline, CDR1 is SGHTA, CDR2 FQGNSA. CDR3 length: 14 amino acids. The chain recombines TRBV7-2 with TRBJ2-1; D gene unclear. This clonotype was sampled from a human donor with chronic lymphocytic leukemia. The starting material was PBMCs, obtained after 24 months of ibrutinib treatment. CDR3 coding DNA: TGTGCCAGCAGCTTAGTTCAGATCCGGGATGAGCAGTTCTTC. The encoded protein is CASSLVQIRDEQFF.